The 5 T cell receptor beta chains below come from one sample, sequenced in a study of blood T cell repertoires in COVID-19. Sequencing used immunoSEQ multiplex PCR; TCRdb keeps in-frame clones, though not all of them. The sample contains under 200,000 clones, about 88% of which appear only once. Input material: PBMCs or T cells enriched from blood (not recorded which). Every receptor here comes from a woman aged 40 to 50 in a cohort exposed to, infected with or recovered from COVID-19 (not recorded which).

CDR3 sequence reads: CASGFGFTDTQYF. In DNA, the CDR3 is TGTGCCAGCGGGTTCGGGTTTACAGATACGCAGTATTTT. The chain recombines TRBV11-1 with TRBJ2-3; no firm D call. From germline, CDR1 is SGHAT and CDR2 FQDESV (reference sequence). V was shortened by 8 bases and J by 3 bases, with 12 bases between the two germline ends. The CDR3 is 13 amino acids.

This chain links TRBV6-5 with TRBJ2-4; the match to TRBD2 covers 9 bases. Germline values: CDR1 MNHEY, CDR2 SVGAGI. The CDR3 is made up of 15 amino acids. The J segment lost 6 bases and the V segment lost 5 bases, leaving 8 bases of the junction unmatched. CDR3 region: CASSISGSGINIQYF. The CDR3 DNA is TGTGCCAGCAGTATTAGCGGGAGTGGGATAAACATTCAGTACTTC.

Concerning this clone itself: With a much larger clone just one base away, this may be a read error. The V call is TRBV15, the J call TRBJ2-7; 8 nucleotides line up with TRBD2. Losses at the gene ends were 1 base for V and 7 bases for J; bases not matched to a gene: 9. Germline-derived CDR1 and CDR2 are LNHNV and YYDKDF (reference sequence). The CDR3 runs to 15 residues. CDR3 protein: CATSRGLRGAGEQYF. As DNA, the CDR3 is TGTGCCACCAGCAGAGGATTGCGGGGGGCGGGGGAGCAGTACTTC.

The CDR3: CASSKGGPRPQHF. CDR3 nucleotide sequence: TGTGCCAGCAGTAAGGGGGGGCCCAGGCCCCAGCATTTT. This chain joins TRBV12-3 or TRBV12-4 and TRBJ1-5; possible D gene TRBD1, 6 bases. Trimming removed 5 bases at V and 9 bases at J, with 14 bases between. The CDR3 has 13 residues.

The gene calls are TRBV7-2 and TRBJ2-7; 7 bases line up with TRBD1. Germline V gene data show CDR1 as SGHTA and CDR2 as FQGNSA. The CDR3 has 15 amino acids. The junction had 16 bases not matched to a gene; V was cut back by 5 bases and J by 9 bases. The CDR3 nucleotides read TGTGCCAGCAGCCGGCAGAGGGGACAGCCCTGGGGGCAGTACTTC. Amino acid sequence: CASSRQRGQPWGQYF.